These 25 T cell receptor beta chains were all obtained from the same sample, sequenced in a study of T cells in Graves' hyperthyroidism and ophthalmopathy. Amplified TCR beta CDR3 regions came from RNA transcripts. The HTBI primer set was used in a first-round RT-PCR of the TCR CDR3. Using its own MiXCR run on the multiplex PCR reads, TCRdb lists one record per CDR3 protein. The sample includes some 460,000 distinct CDR3 sequences, approximately 14% of them seen just once. The sequenced sample consisted of blood. The receptor set was obtained from a woman younger than 30 with Graves' hyperthyroidism.

This clonotype was detected only a few times. A much larger clone differs by one base, so this may be a read error. This chain connects TRBV3-1 to TRBJ2-3; D uncertain. The CDR3 totals 14 residues. In germline, CDR1 is LGHDT, CDR2 YNNKEL (reference sequence). The germline V and J ends were trimmed by 1 base and 2 bases, with 7 bases remaining between them. The CDR3 DNA is TGTGCCAGCAGCCAAGGCATGCCCACAGATACGCAGTATTTT. Translation: CASSQGMPTDTQYF.

J is TRBJ2-1 and V is TRBV12-3 or TRBV12-4; TRBD2 aligns across 10 bases. The CDR3 sequence is 16 residues long. V was pared by 2 bases and J by 2 bases, with 3 bases of the junction left unmatched. CDR3 sequence: CASSLWGTSAYNEQFF. In DNA, the CDR3 is TGTGCCAGCAGTTTATGGGGGACTAGCGCCTACAATGAGCAGTTCTTC.

This clonotype was picked up many times. This CDR3 is CASSLGLDGADTQYF. DNA for the CDR3: TGTGCCAGCAGCTTAGGACTAGATGGGGCAGATACGCAGTATTTT. The V call is TRBV7-2, the J call TRBJ2-3; weak D call: TRBD2 (6 bases). The CDR3 is made up of 15 amino acids. The germline gives CDR1 SGHTA, CDR2 FQGNSA. Deletions cut 1 base from V and 4 bases from J, with 12 bases between. The full variable domain, its missing parts supplied by reference TRBV7-2 and TRBJ2-3, is GAGVSQSPSNKVTEKGKDVELRCDPISGHTALYWYRQSLGQGLEFLIYFQGNSAPDKSGLPSDRFSAERTGGSVSTLTIQRTQQEDSAVYLCASSLGLDGADTQYFGPGTRLTVL.

In the case of this clonotype: A clone one base away is much larger, so this may be a read error. Here the CDR3 omits its conserved ending phenylalanine or tryptophan, so a read error is the likely source. The rearrangement links TRBV7-8 to TRBJ2-7; D is unresolved. The CDR3 sequence is 11 residues long. V lost 4 bases to trimming and J lost 3 bases, with 4 bases between them. Germline assignment: CDR1 SGHVS and CDR2 FQNEAQ. The CDR3, as DNA: TGTGCCAGCAGCTCTATCTACGAGCAGTACCTC. Encoded protein: CASSSIYEQYL.

The chain links TRBV7-3 to TRBJ2-5; 8 nucleotides line up with TRBD2. The V segment lost 2 bases and the J segment 2 bases; nucleotides outside the gene matches: 7. Germline CDR1 and CDR2: SGHTA and FQGTGA. The CDR3 loop spans 16 amino acids. DNA for the CDR3: TGTGCCAGCAGCTTAGTCCCAGCGGGGGCACAAGAGACCCAGTACTTC. Encoded protein: CASSLVPAGAQETQYF.

CDR3 sequence: CASSIERPVTGQNIQYF. In DNA form, the CDR3 reads TGTGCCAGTAGTATAGAGCGGCCGGTTACGGGCCAAAACATTCAGTACTTC. This rearrangement joins TRBV19 to TRBJ2-4, with unresolved D. Trimming took off 0 bases at V and 5 bases at J, with 17 bases between the two ends. CDR1 is LNHDA and CDR2 is SQIVND in the germline V gene (reference sequence). The CDR3 is 17 amino acids.

This clonotype came up many times. This chain links TRBV7-9 with TRBJ2-1; D could derive from TRBD1 or TRBD2 (5 bases each). Trimming shortened V by 3 bases and J by 7 bases, and 10 bases separated the two germline ends. The CDR3 length is 13 residues. CDR1 and CDR2 (germline): SEHNR, FQNEAQ (reference sequence). DNA of the CDR3: TGTGCCAGCAGCTTGGGGACCGAGAATGAGCAGTTCTTC. This encodes CASSLGTENEQFF.

The sample holds a few counts of this clonotype. V and J are TRBV7-9 and TRBJ2-3; TRBD2 agrees at 14 bases. Losses at the gene ends were 5 bases for V and 1 base for J; bases not matched to a gene: 8. Germline CDR1 SEHNR, CDR2 FQNEAQ (reference sequence). The CDR3 consists of 18 residues. CDR3 nucleotide sequence: TGTGCCAGCAGCCTAGGGACTAGCGGGGGAGGAGGCACAGATACGCAGTATTTT. It translates to CASSLGTSGGGGTDTQYF.

This clonotype was counted many times. This CDR3 is CSARDSGSYEQYF. CDR3 DNA: TGCAGTGCTAGAGATTCAGGATCCTACGAGCAGTACTTC. This chain uses TRBV20-1 with TRBJ2-7; D not resolved. CDR1 DFQATT and CDR2 SNEGSKA come from the germline V gene (reference sequence). There are 13 residues in the CDR3. Trimming took 0 bases from V and 1 from J, leaving 7 bases between them.

The genes are TRBV6-1 and TRBJ2-7; the match to TRBD1 covers 7 bases. CDR1 is MNHNS, CDR2 SASEGT, per germline. CDR3 length: 15 amino acids. Trimming cost V 4 bases and J 3 bases; bases outside gene matches: 9. The chain's CDR3 is CASSAILTGNYEQYF. The CDR3 region has the DNA TGTGCCAGCAGTGCCATTTTGACAGGGAACTACGAGCAGTACTTC.

A word on this clonotype: With a much larger clone just one base away, this may be a read error. V usage is TRBV19 and J usage is TRBJ2-1, with D uncertain. This CDR3 is 14 amino acids long. The germline gives CDR1 LNHDA, CDR2 SQIVND (reference sequence). The V gene lost 8 bases and the J gene lost 2 bases, with 13 bases spanning the gap. CDR3 coding DNA: TGTGCCAGTTCGGCAGGCCGAACCTACAATGAGCAGTTCTTC. Translated: CASSAGRTYNEQFF.

There are many counts of this clonotype. J is TRBJ1-5 and V is TRBV20-1; 10 positions match TRBD1. Germline CDR1 is DFQATT and CDR2 is SNEGSKA (reference sequence). There are 13 residues in the CDR3. CDR3 residues: CSAGQGVYQPQHF. DNA of the CDR3: TGCAGCGCTGGACAGGGGGTGTATCAGCCCCAGCATTTT.

This clonotype was seen many times. This rearrangement joins TRBV5-1 to TRBJ1-1; the D gene is possibly TRBD1 (5 bases). This CDR3 has 18 amino acids. Looked up from germline, CDR1 is SGHRS and CDR2 is YFSETQ. V was shortened by 7 bases and J by 0 bases, with 25 bases between the two germline ends. CDR3 protein: CASRILRGGRAMNTEAFF. As DNA, the CDR3 is TGCGCCAGCCGTATTCTCCGGGGCGGACGGGCGATGAACACTGAAGCTTTCTTT.

This clonotype showed up many times. This rearrangement joins TRBV10-3 to TRBJ1-5, with 10 bases that match TRBD1. The CDR3 spans 13 residues. With V trimmed by 11 bases and J by 4 bases, 5 bases remained unmatched. Germline V CDR1 and CDR2: ENHRY, SYGVKD. The CDR3 nucleotides are TGTGCCGGACAGGGGGAAAGGAATCAGCCCCAGCATTTT. It translates to CAGQGERNQPQHF.

Ten or more counts support this clonotype. The chain combines TRBV24-1 with TRBJ2-1, with 8 nucleotides matching TRBD2. The CDR3 is 16 residues long. Germline values: CDR1 KGHDR, CDR2 SFDVKD. V gave up 3 bases and J gave up 6 bases; unmatched junction bases: 9. CDR3: CATSDGGPGLGNEQFF. The CDR3 DNA reads TGTGCCACCAGTGATGGGGGACCGGGACTAGGCAATGAGCAGTTCTTC.

The chain carries TRBV14 and TRBJ2-1; 10 nucleotides align to TRBD2. Trimming at V came to 2 bases and at J to 4 bases, leaving 2 bases not matched to a gene. Germline CDR1 is SGHDN and CDR2 is FVKESK. The CDR3 runs to 15 residues. CDR3 sequence (DNA): TGTGCCAGCAGCCAAAGCGGGGGGGATTACAATGAGCAGTTCTTC. This translates into CASSQSGGDYNEQFF.

V and J are TRBV19 and TRBJ1-6, with D possibly matching TRBD1 (6 bases). With 3 bases removed from V and 5 bases from J, the gap between germline ends came to 14 bases. The germline V gene encodes CDR1 LNHDA and CDR2 SQIVND (reference sequence). This CDR3 has 16 amino acids. The CDR3 reads CASSIGGTNNNSPLHF. CDR3 bases: TGTGCCAGTAGTATCGGCGGGACAAATAATAATTCACCCCTCCACTTT. Full variable domain (rest looked up from reference TRBV19 and TRBJ1-6): DGGITQSPKYLFRKEGQNVTLSCEQNLNHDAMYWYRQDPGQGLRLIYYSQIVNDFQKGDIAEGYSVSREKKESFPLTVTSAQKNPTAFYLCASSIGGTNNNSPLHFGNGTRLTVT.

This clonotype was seen repeatedly, ten times or more. The chain recombines TRBV3-1 with TRBJ2-1; D uncertain. CDR1 and CDR2 (germline): LGHDT, YNNKEL (reference sequence). Trimming removed 5 bases from V and 8 bases from J, with 13 bases in between. There are 13 residues in the CDR3. CDR3 region: CASSSLRIHEQFF. Written as DNA, the CDR3 is TGTGCCAGCAGCTCCCTTAGGATCCATGAGCAGTTCTTC.

This clonotype was seen at least ten times. The V and J genes are TRBV28 and TRBJ2-7; D perhaps matches TRBD1 (6 bases). This CDR3 spans 13 amino acids. The V gene lost 4 bases and the J gene lost 3 bases, with 10 bases spanning the gap. Germline values: CDR1 MDHEN, CDR2 SYDVKM. The CDR3 region has the DNA TGTGCCAGCAGTTCGCGACAGGACTACGAGCAGTACTTC. Its translation: CASSSRQDYEQYF.

This clonotype was seen a handful of times. The chain is built from TRBV15 and TRBJ2-1; D is possibly TRBD2 (6 bases). Germline V lookup: CDR1 LNHNV, CDR2 YYDKDF (reference sequence). This CDR3 has 13 amino acids. Trimming cost V 2 bases and J 6 bases, with 8 bases left between them. The CDR3 coding sequence is TGTGCCACCAGCAGACAGGAGGGCAATGAGCAGTTCTTC. Residues: CATSRQEGNEQFF.

This clonotype was observed many times. The chain is built from TRBV5-1 and TRBJ2-3; 16 positions agree with TRBD2. Germline V gene data show CDR1 as SGHRS and CDR2 as YFSETQ. V lost 3 bases to trimming and J lost 8 bases; unmatched junction nucleotides: 12. The CDR3 is 18 residues long. CDR3 in DNA: TGCGCCAGCAGCTCGGGGACTAGCGGGGGGGCGGCAGGCGGTACGCAGTATTTT. Translating it yields CASSSGTSGGAAGGTQYF.

This clonotype showed up many times. The chain is built from TRBV3-1 and TRBJ1-2; D call uncertain. The CDR3 is made up of 13 amino acids. V shed 3 bases and J shed 6 bases, with 11 bases lying between them. CDR1 and CDR2 (germline): LGHDT, YNNKEL (reference sequence). This CDR3 reads CASSHEGVNGYTF. DNA of the CDR3: TGTGCCAGCAGCCACGAGGGTGTCAATGGCTACACCTTC.

About this clonotype itself: At one boundary the junction diverges from the germline segment, which might be a read error. The chain joins TRBV10-3 to TRBJ1-6, with 8 bases aligning to TRBD1. The CDR3 has 14 residues. The germline V gene encodes CDR1 ENHRY and CDR2 SYGVKD. The CDR3, as DNA: TGTGCCATCGGTGAACAGGGGGAGGATTCACCCCCCCACTTT. Protein product: CAIGEQGEDSPPHF.

This clonotype was counted many times. The J gene is TRBJ1-5, the V gene TRBV6-1; tentatively, D is TRBD1 (5 bases). Trimming stripped 8 bases from V and 3 bases from J, with 11 bases between. The CDR3 consists of 13 residues. Germline assignment: CDR1 MNHNS and CDR2 SASEGT. The CDR3 spells CASQPGYNQPQHF. The CDR3 region has the DNA TGTGCCAGCCAGCCAGGGTACAATCAGCCCCAGCATTTT.

This clonotype was detected a few times. CDR3 DNA: TGTGCCAGCACCGCGGGGGATTCGGATACGCAGTATTTT. This codes for CASTAGDSDTQYF. The chain combines TRBV6-1 with TRBJ2-3; 7 nucleotides match TRBD2. CDR3 size: 13 residues. Per the germline V gene, CDR1 is MNHNS and CDR2 is SASEGT. V shed 7 bases and J 6 bases; nucleotides not matched to a gene: 7.